This section outlines one TCR beta chain sequence together with its context. This clonotype was recorded many times. What antigen it recognizes has not been identified. No per-base quality is available; no much larger clone lies one base away. TCR beta CDR3 regions were amplified from RNA transcripts. The TCR CDR3 was subjected to a first round of RT-PCR using the HTBI primer set and the Qiagen OneStep RT-PCR kit. Libraries were constructed in a second round of multiplex PCR, after which size selection and purification were performed. Paired-end sequencing of the libraries was performed with 100 bp reads on an Illumina HiSeq2000. In the original analysis: SOAPnuke was used to process the raw data, removing reads that contained adapters or uncalled bases, had a mean Phred below 15, or lacked an exact match to the constant primer or identifier. High-quality paired reads were merged using COPE v1.2.5, and each unique nucleotide sequence was defined as a clonotype. MiTCR v1.1 was used to align clonotypes to the IMGT TRBV, TRBD and TRBJ reference segments. Only V-J combinations with frequency above 0.0001, covering 99.2% of repertoires, were analysed. A TCS score was defined as the ratio between F50 (clonal expansion) and ExV (chaos), using BLOSUM62-based TCRdist between CDR3 peptides within each V-J. Welch's t-statistics and random forest reduced fewer than 600 V-J features to some 14, which were used in a naive Bayes classifier (R e1071). Thyroid-blood repertoire similarity was quantified with the Morisita-Horn index. Through fastp at Q25 and MiXCR, TCRdb rebuilt clones from the public reads, retaining in-frame beta chains. Each entry is one CDR3 protein sequence, shown with its most common DNA and genes. TCRdb's processing, not the authors' own work, is the source of the V and J calls. The sample profile shows 640,000 or so distinct CDR3 sequences; approximately 15% of them were found once. Together, the top ten hold approximately 4.2% of the sample.

From cysteine to phenylalanine, the CDR3 is 14 amino acids long. Kept here is only the CDR3 DNA, which spans 42 bases and is read in frame from base 1. Cut back by 8 bases and 1 base, the V and J ends lie 11 bases apart. Based on the germline V gene, the CDR1 and CDR2 sequences are MDHEN and SYDVKM. Ophthalmopathy patients had moderately to severely active disease, Clinical Activity Score of at least 3, NOSPECS grade of at least 4, and duration under 3 months. Exclusion was applied to patients with uncontrolled infections, other autoimmune diseases, pregnancy or lactation. Diagnoses were based on clinical symptoms, serum thyroxine and TRAb, thyroid ultrasound and orbital computed tomography. PBMCs were separated from roughly 9.6 ml of fresh peripheral blood using Ficoll-Paque density gradient centrifugation. Trizol reagent was used to extract total RNA, and RNA quality was then checked on an Agilent 2100 Bioanalyzer.

The data derive from a study of T cells in Graves' hyperthyroidism and ophthalmopathy (dated by TCRdb to 2018 to 2020). About the full investigation: Peripheral blood was collected at initial diagnosis, before any treatment. To identify TCR V-J signatures that set the groups apart, the researchers used a discovery cohort of more than 95 patients, made up of under 45 with Graves' ophthalmopathy and about 60 with stable Graves' hyperthyroidism. An independent validation cohort of 18 to 20 hyperthyroidism patients and approximately 17 patients who later progressed to ophthalmopathy tested prospective prediction of ophthalmopathy. The approximately 98 discovery patients were randomly divided into training and test sets at a 7:3 ratio. In addition, the study compared T-cell repertoires in thyroid tissue and in blood from five to seven Graves' hyperthyroidism patients. Following sampling, methimazole starting at 30 mg daily was given to hyperthyroidism patients, and high-dose intravenous methylprednisolone was given to ophthalmopathy patients. TCR Vbeta CDR3 sequencing of 120 to 150 peripheral blood samples (over 40 ophthalmopathy, 75 hyperthyroidism and some 17 progressor patients) is reported in the paper.

The investigation overall reported the following: During validation, the model predicted progression to ophthalmopathy a median of around 6 months ahead of onset, with more than 60% sensitivity and almost 75% specificity. A 13 V-J signature model separated ophthalmopathy from stable hyperthyroidism, with 87.88% sensitivity and about 81% specificity in cross-validation and 80%/75% in testing. Sample size was not statistically predetermined, and blinding of investigators to group allocation was not performed. Blood samples also contained most of the expanded thyroid clonotypes (frequency above 0.001), which suggests that blood repertoires may reflect thyroid immune responses.

The V and J genes are TRBV28 and TRBJ2-2; the D gene assignment is ambiguous. Input material: blood. This receptor was identified in a woman in her forties with Graves' ophthalmopathy. The bases read TGTGCCAGCTGGGCACAGATGAACACCGGGGAGCTGTTTTTT. It is translated as CASWAQMNTGELFF.